The sequence of this TCR beta chain was determined in a study of T cells after yellow fever vaccination. Turning to the study itself: Fractions of limited cellularity were prepared by means of SMART-Seq v4 Ultra Low Input.

The CDR3 has 18 residues. Germline-derived CDR1 and CDR2 are SGHRS and YFSETQ. V lost 1 base and J lost 9; bases outside the gene matches: 16. This clonotype was detected many times. From the 5' RACE reads, TCRdb called clonotypes with MiXCR, one entry per CDR3 protein. The data contain roughly 350,000 distinct CDR3 sequences, over 4% of them singletons. The sequencing used PBMCs, collected 5 days after the yellow fever booster vaccination. This receptor was obtained from a man between 18 and 29 years old who received the YFV17D yellow fever vaccine. This rearrangement joins TRBV5-1 to TRBJ2-3; 11 bases are a match to TRBD2. The CDR3 region is CASSLSPAVAGGPSTQYF. DNA of the CDR3: TGCGCCAGCAGCTTGTCCCCTGCGGTAGCGGGGGGGCCAAGCACGCAGTATTTT.